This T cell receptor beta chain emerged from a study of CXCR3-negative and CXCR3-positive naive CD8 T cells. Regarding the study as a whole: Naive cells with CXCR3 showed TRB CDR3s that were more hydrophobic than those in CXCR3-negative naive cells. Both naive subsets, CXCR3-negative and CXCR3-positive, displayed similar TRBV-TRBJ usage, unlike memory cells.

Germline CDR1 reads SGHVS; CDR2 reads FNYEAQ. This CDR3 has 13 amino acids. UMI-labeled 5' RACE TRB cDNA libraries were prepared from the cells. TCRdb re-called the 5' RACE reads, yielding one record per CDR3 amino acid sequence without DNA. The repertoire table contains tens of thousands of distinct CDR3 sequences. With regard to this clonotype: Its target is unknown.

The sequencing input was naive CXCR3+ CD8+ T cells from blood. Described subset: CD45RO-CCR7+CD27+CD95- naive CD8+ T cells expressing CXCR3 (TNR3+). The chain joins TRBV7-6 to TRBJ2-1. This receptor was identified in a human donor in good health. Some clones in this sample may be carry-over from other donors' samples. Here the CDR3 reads CASSLASYNEQFF.